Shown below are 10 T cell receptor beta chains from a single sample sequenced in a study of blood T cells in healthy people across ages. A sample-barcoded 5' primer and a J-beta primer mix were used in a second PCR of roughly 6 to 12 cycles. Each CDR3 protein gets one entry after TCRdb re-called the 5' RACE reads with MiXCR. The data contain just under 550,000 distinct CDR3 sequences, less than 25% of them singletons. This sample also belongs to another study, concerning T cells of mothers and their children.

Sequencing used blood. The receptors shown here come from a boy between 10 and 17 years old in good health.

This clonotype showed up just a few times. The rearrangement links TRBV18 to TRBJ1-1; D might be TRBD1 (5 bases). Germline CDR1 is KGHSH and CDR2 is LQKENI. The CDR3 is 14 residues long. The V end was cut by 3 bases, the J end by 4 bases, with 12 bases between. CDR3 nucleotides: TGTGCCAGCTCACCTGACGGAGGGGCCACTGAAGCTTTCTTT. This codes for CASSPDGGATEAFF.

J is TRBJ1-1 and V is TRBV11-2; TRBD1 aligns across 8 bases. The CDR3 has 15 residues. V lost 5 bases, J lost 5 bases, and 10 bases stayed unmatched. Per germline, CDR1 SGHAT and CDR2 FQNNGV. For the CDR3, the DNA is TGTGCCAGCAGCCCTGAACAGGGGGGATATACTGAAGCTTTCTTT. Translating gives CASSPEQGGYTEAFF.

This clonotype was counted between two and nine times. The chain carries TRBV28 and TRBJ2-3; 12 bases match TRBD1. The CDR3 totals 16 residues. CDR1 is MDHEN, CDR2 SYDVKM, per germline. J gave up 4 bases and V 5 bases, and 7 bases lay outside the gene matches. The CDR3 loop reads CASSPGTGGGADTQYF. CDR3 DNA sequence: TGTGCCAGCAGTCCCGGGACAGGGGGCGGCGCAGATACGCAGTATTTT.

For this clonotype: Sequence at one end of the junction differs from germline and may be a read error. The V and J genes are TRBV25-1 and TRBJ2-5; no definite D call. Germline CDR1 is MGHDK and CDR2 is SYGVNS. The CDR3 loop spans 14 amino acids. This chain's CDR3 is CASSELSGVETQHF. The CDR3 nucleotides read TGTGCCAGCAGTGAATTATCGGGTGTGGAGACCCAGCACTTC.

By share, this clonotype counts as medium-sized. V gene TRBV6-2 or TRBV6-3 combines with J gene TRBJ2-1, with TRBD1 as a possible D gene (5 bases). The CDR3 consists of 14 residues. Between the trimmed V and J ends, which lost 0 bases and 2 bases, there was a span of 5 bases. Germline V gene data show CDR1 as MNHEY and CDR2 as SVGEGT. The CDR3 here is CASSYSDTYNEQFF. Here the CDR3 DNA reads TGTGCCAGCAGTTACTCGGACACCTACAATGAGCAGTTCTTC.

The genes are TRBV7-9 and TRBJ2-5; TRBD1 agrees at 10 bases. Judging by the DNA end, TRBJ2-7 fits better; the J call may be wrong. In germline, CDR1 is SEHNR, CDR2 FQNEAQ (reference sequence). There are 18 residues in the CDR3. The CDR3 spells CASSLGDRGRGGRDEQYF. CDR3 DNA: TGTGCCAGCAGCTTAGGGGACAGGGGTCGAGGCGGCAGGGACGAGCAGTACTTC.

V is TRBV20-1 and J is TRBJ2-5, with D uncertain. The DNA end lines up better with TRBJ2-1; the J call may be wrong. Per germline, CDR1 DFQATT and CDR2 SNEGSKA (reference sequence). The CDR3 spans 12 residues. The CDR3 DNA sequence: TGCAGTGCTAGAGTTGTCCTTTCCCCACAGTTCTTC. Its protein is CSARVVLSPQFF.

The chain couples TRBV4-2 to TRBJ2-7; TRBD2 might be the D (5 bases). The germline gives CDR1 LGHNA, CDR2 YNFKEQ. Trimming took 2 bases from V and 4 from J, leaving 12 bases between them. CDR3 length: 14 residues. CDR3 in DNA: TGTGCCAGCAGCCAATTAATAGGGAGATACGAGCAGTACTTC. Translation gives CASSQLIGRYEQYF.

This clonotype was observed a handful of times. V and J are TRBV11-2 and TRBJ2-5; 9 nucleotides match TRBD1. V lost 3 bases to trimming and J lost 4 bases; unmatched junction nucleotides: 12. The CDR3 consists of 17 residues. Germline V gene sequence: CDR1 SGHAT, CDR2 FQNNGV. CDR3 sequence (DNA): TGTGCCAGCAGCTTTGACTACGGGACAGGGATTCCAGAGACCCAGTACTTC. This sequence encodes CASSFDYGTGIPETQYF.

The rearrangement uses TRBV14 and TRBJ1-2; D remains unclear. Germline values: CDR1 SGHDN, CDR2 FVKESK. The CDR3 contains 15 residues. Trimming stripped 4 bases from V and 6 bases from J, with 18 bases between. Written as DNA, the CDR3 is TGTGCCAGCAGCCGGAGCCCCTCCACCCTGAATGGCTACACCTTC. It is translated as CASSRSPSTLNGYTF.